These T cell receptor beta chains were read from a single sample in a study of cytomegalovirus exposure and HLA in healthy donors. Generated by immunoSEQ multiplex PCR, the TCRdb table keeps only in-frame clones and is missing some. The sample includes some 140,000 clones, 79% seen only once; the top ten take approximately 0.9%. The source material was PBMCs. These receptors originate from a man aged 18-30 years in good health and CMV-seronegative. CDR3s include the opening cysteine and the closing phenylalanine or tryptophan. D genes are given only for firm matches. Clone size is given for some rows only: seen once, a few or many times, or a class if the clone is expanded.

.	.	TRBJ1-1	TRBV4-1	CASSQDRVGMTEAFF	TGCGCCAGCAGCCAAGATCGGGTGGGTATGACTGAAGCTTTCTTT
.	.	TRBJ1-5	TRBV6-6	CASSSYREQPQHF	TGTGCCAGCAGTTCTTACCGGGAGCAGCCCCAGCATTTT
.	.	TRBJ2-7	TRBV5-8	CASITRTEAAYEQYF	TGTGCCAGCATCACCCGGACAGAAGCGGCCTACGAGCAGTACTTC
.	.	TRBJ1-6	TRBV7-3	CASSLIRAGRNSPLHF	TGTGCCAGCAGCTTAATCCGTGCAGGGCGTAATTCACCCCTCCACTTT
.	.	TRBJ1-2	TRBV7-9	CASNLQGPNYGYTF	TGTGCCAGCAATCTACAGGGACCTAACTATGGCTACACCTTC
.	once	TRBJ1-6	TRBV7-7	CASSLPKLPNRSGCSPLHF	TGTGCTAGCAGCTTGCCCAAGCTACCTAATCGGAGTGGGTGTTCACCCCTCCACTTT
.	.	TRBJ2-7	TRBV6-5	CASKWGRDLNEQYF	TGTGCCAGCAAGTGGGGGCGCGACTTGAACGAGCAGTACTTC
.	.	TRBJ2-5	TRBV5-1	CASSLGPGTAPGEQYF	TGCGCCAGCAGCTTGGGTCCCGGGACTGCGCCTGGAGAGCAGTACTTC
.	once	TRBJ2-7	TRBV5-1	CASMRSFGQYEQYF	TGCGCCAGCATGCGGTCCTTCGGACAGTACGAGCAGTACTTC
TRBD1	.	TRBJ1-1	TRBV9	CASSAGTGSYRAFF	TGTGCCAGCAGCGCAGGGACAGGGAGTTATAGGGCTTTCTTT
.	.	TRBJ2-2	TRBV11-3	CASSLVGDSTVGSGELFF	TGTGCCAGCAGCTTAGTGGGGGACTCCACCGTCGGCTCCGGGGAGCTGTTTTTT
TRBD1	.	TRBJ2-2	TRBV6-5	CASSTGGRTGELFF	TGTGCCAGTTCGACAGGGGGCCGGACCGGGGAGCTGTTTTTT
.	.	TRBJ1-1	TRBV13	CASSLRLGRASNTEAFF	TGTGCCAGCAGCTTAAGGTTAGGGCGGGCCTCGAACACTGAAGCTTTCTTT
TRBD1	.	TRBJ1-2	TRBV6-6	CASSYGEGQGARGYTF	TGTGCCAGCAGTTACGGAGAGGGACAGGGGGCGCGTGGCTACACCTTC
.	.	TRBJ1-5	TRBV10-3	CAISERGGARNQPQHF	TGTGCCATCAGTGAGAGGGGGGGCGCACGCAATCAGCCCCAGCATTTT
.	.	TRBJ1-6	TRBV6-1	CASSEGAHSPLHF	TGTGCCAGCAGTGAGGGAGCTCATTCACCCCTCCACTTT
TRBD1	.	TRBJ1-2	TRBV10-3	CAISGTGSGYTF	TGTGCCATCAGTGGGACAGGGAGCGGCTACACCTTC
.	.	TRBJ2-2	TRBV11-3	CASSSNRRADTGELFF	TGTGCCAGCAGCTCAAACAGGAGGGCGGACACCGGGGAGCTGTTTTTT
TRBD1	.	TRBJ2-7	TRBV4-2	CASSHAGTGGNGEQYF	TGTGCCAGCAGCCACGCCGGGACAGGGGGCAACGGCGAGCAGTACTTC
TRBD1	.	TRBJ1-1	TRBV7-8	CASSLVPAGGVGTEAFF	TGTGCCAGCAGCTTGGTTCCCGCAGGGGGCGTAGGCACTGAAGCTTTCTTT
.	.	TRBJ1-5	TRBV30	CAWSELGPGGNQPQHF	TGTGCCTGGAGCGAACTGGGACCAGGGGGCAATCAGCCCCAGCATTTT
.	.	TRBJ1-4	TRBV4-1	CASSQPGKTIGEKLFF	TGCGCCAGCAGCCAGCCCGGGAAAACAATCGGTGAAAAACTGTTTTTT
.	.	TRBJ2-2	TRBV5-1	CASSPSPGTQNTGELFF	TGCGCCAGCAGCCCCAGCCCAGGGACACAAAACACCGGGGAGCTGTTTTTT
.	few	TRBJ1-5	TRBV2	CASSEGINQPQHF	TGTGCCAGCAGTGAAGGTATCAATCAGCCCCAGCATTTT
.	.	TRBJ1-1	TRBV5-1	CASSRTLGTEAFF	TGCGCCAGCAGCCGGACATTGGGAACTGAAGCTTTCTTT
.	.	TRBJ1-1	TRBV27	CASSLMQGQITEAFF	TGTGCCAGCAGTTTAATGCAGGGACAAATCACTGAAGCTTTCTTT
.	few	TRBJ1-1	TRBV7-9	CASSQLQNTEAFF	TGTGCCAGCAGCCAACTACAGAACACTGAAGCTTTCTTT
.	.	TRBJ1-2	TRBV18	CASSPRTAPLYTF	TGTGCCAGCTCACCAAGGACAGCGCCGTTATACACCTTC
TRBD1	few	TRBJ2-2	TRBV30	CAWTLPGQGPRSGELFF	TGTGCCTGGACCCTACCGGGACAGGGACCGCGGTCCGGGGAGCTGTTTTTT
.	.	TRBJ2-3	TRBV9	CASSVEQNTQYF	TGTGCCAGCAGCGTAGAACAAAATACGCAGTATTTT
TRBD1	.	TRBJ2-1	TRBV11-2	CASSFFGTGLFHEQFF	TGTGCCAGCAGCTTTTTCGGGACAGGGCTCTTCCATGAGCAGTTCTTC
TRBD1	.	TRBJ1-2	TRBV6-5	CASSYSGTGFYYGYTF	TGTGCCAGCAGTTACTCAGGGACAGGGTTCTACTATGGCTACACCTTC
.	.	TRBJ2-5	TRBV7-9	CASSQGQFLVGVSQETQYF	TGTGCCAGCAGCCAGGGGCAGTTTCTGGTTGGTGTGTCCCAAGAGACCCAGTACTTC
TRBD1	.	TRBJ1-6	TRBV6-1	CASSAVLGQGSNSPLHF	TGTGCCAGCAGTGCGGTACTAGGACAGGGGAGTAATTCACCCCTCCACTTT
TRBD1	.	TRBJ2-5	TRBV11-2	CASSLYRGSGETQYF	TGTGCCAGCAGCTTATACAGGGGGTCTGGGGAGACCCAGTACTTC
.	.	TRBJ2-1	TRBV4-3	CASSQTLPNEQFF	TGCGCCAGCAGCCAAACCCTACCTAATGAGCAGTTCTTC
TRBD1	.	TRBJ1-1	TRBV6-5	CASAKIQGSPEAFF	TGTGCCAGTGCCAAAATACAGGGGTCTCCTGAAGCTTTCTTT
.	.	TRBJ2-7	TRBV18	CASSPGGSRSSYEQYF	TGTGCCAGCTCACCAGGAGGCAGCAGGAGCTCCTACGAGCAGTACTTC
TRBD1	.	TRBJ2-1	TRBV2	CASSARTGEFF	TGTGCCAGCAGTGCCCGGACAGGGGAGTTCTTC
.	.	TRBJ1-2	TRBV29-1	CSVDNYPSGYTF	TGCAGCGTTGACAACTATCCATCTGGCTACACCTTC
TRBD1	.	TRBJ2-5	TRBV7-9	CASSPRTGQQETQYF	TGTGCCAGCAGCCCTAGGACAGGACAACAAGAGACCCAGTACTTC
TRBD2	few	TRBJ2-5	TRBV18	CASSPLGLAGMETQYF	TGTGCCAGCTCACCACTGGGACTAGCGGGGATGGAGACCCAGTACTTC
TRBD2	.	TRBJ2-3	TRBV5-1	CASSLAHTSGGAVDTQYF	TGCGCCAGCAGCTTGGCCCACACTAGCGGGGGGGCCGTAGATACGCAGTATTTT
.	.	TRBJ1-2	TRBV5-7	CASSLGVRGGRNYGYTF	TGTGCCAGCAGCCTGGGGGTCCGCGGGGGGCGCAACTATGGCTACACCTTC
.	.	TRBJ1-1	TRBV6-1	CASRESVLLNTEAFF	TGTGCCAGCAGAGAATCCGTCCTCTTGAACACTGAAGCTTTCTTT
TRBD2	.	TRBJ2-1	TRBV4-2	CASSQDPSGGLLNEQFF	TGTGCCAGCAGCCAAGATCCTAGCGGGGGCCTCCTCAATGAGCAGTTCTTC
.	.	TRBJ2-2	TRBV5-1	CASSLGGAGELFF	TGCGCCAGCAGCTTGGGCGGGGCCGGGGAGCTGTTTTTT
TRBD1	.	TRBJ2-1	TRBV6-5	CASSYLTGGTGEQFF	TGTGCCAGCAGTTACCTGACAGGGGGCACGGGTGAGCAGTTCTTC
.	.	TRBJ1-5	TRBV19	CASSMVRTNQPQHF	TGTGCCAGTAGTATGGTTAGGACTAATCAGCCCCAGCATTTT
.	.	TRBJ2-2	TRBV7-9	CVSSSTTGNTGELFF	TGTGTCAGCAGCTCGACGACAGGGAACACCGGGGAGCTGTTTTTT
.	few	TRBJ1-6	TRBV9	CASSVGGTGSPLHF	TGTGCCAGCAGCGTAGGGGGCACTGGTTCACCCCTCCACTTT
.	.	TRBJ1-1	TRBV18	CASSHKQGAEAFF	TGTGCCAGCTCACACAAACAGGGAGCTGAAGCTTTCTTT
.	.	TRBJ2-2	TRBV15	CATSRDSWTRGNTGELFF	TGTGCCACCAGCAGAGACTCCTGGACTCGCGGGAACACCGGGGAGCTGTTTTTT